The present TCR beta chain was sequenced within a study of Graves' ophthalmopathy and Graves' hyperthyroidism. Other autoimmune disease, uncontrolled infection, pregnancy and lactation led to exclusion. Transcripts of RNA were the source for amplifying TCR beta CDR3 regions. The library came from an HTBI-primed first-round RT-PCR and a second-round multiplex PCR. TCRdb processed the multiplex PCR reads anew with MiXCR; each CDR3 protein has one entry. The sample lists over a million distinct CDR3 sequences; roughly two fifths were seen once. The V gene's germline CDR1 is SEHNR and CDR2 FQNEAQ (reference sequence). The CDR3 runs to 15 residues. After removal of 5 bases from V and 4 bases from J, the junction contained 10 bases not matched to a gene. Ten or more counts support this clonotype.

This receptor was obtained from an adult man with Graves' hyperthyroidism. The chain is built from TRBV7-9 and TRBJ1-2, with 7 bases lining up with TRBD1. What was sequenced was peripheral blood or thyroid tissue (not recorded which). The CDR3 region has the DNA TGTGCCAGCAGCCCGACAGGGATGCAGGGCTATGGCTACACCTTC. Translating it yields CASSPTGMQGYGYTF.